This T cell receptor (beta chain) was captured by sequencing in a study of blood T cell repertoires in COVID-19. Sequenced by immunoSEQ multiplex PCR; TCRdb stores in-frame clones only, minus some. The table shows approximately 220,000 clones, with around 83% occurring only once. Self-reported history from a screening survey and questionnaire set each donor's cohort. The CDR3 sequence is 16 residues long. Per germline, CDR1 MRHNA and CDR2 SNTAGT. Losses at the gene ends were 0 bases for V and 2 bases for J; bases not matched to a gene: 2. This clone came up once. The material sequenced was PBMCs or T cells enriched from blood (not recorded which). The source is a woman aged 40 to 49 with acute COVID-19. The V and J genes are TRBV6-4 and TRBJ2-3; 10 positions match TRBD2. CDR3 coding DNA: TGTGCCAGCAGTGACTCGAGCGGGGGGGCCACAGATACGCAGTATTTT. It codes for CASSDSSGGATDTQYF.